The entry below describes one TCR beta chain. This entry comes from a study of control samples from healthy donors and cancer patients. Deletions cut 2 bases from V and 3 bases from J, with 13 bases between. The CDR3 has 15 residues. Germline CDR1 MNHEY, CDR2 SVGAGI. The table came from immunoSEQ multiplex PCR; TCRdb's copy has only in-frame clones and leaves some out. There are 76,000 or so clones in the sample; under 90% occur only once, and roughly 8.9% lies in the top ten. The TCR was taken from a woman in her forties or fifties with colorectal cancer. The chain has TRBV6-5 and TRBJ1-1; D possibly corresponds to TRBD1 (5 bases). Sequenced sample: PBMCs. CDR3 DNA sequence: TGTGCCAGCAGTTACGACCCGGGGGTTTACACTGAAGCTTTCTTT. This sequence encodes CASSYDPGVYTEAFF.